This TCR beta chain was sequenced for a study of blood T cell repertoires in COVID-19 (dated by TCRdb to 2020 to 2021). Describing the broader study: Collaborator samples came from the United States, Italy and Spain and covered acute and convalescent phases of COVID-19. The samples were drawn from the first 160 participants of the ongoing ImmuneRACE study and from 1,254 subjects provided by 6 global collaborators. A de-identified subject ID, COVID-19 status, age in years and sex were almost always included in the sample metadata. The repertoires were released in a freely available public database meant as a resource for research on the immune response to SARS-CoV-2. The dataset comprised deeply sampled blood TCRbeta repertoires from subjects exposed to, actively infected with, or recovered from COVID-19. Where available, HLA class I and class II types were taken from metadata supplied by the sample provider and were not determined by assay-based typing. The prospective study material was composed of cDNA or gDNA derived from T cells, B-cell-depleted T cells, or PBMCs.

Whole blood was collected in K2EDTA tubes by collaborating institutions according to the institutions' own protocols. For TCRbeta analysis, collaborators shipped samples in one of three forms: frozen whole blood, isolated PBMCs, or DNA extracted from either of those sample types. Findings and caveats that apply to the study as a whole: The amount of clinical and demographic metadata varied by source and participant and was provided uncurated.

As concerns this clone: Its antigen is unknown. Base qualities are not provided; no much larger clone lies one nucleotide away.

The CDR3 has 14 amino acids, counting the end cysteine and phenylalanine. Kept here is only the CDR3 DNA, which spans 42 bases and is read in frame from base 1. In the germline V gene, CDR1 corresponds to KGHDR and CDR2 to SFDVKD. A distance of 13 bases separates the germline ends of V and J, which lose 8 bases and 4 bases respectively. TCRbeta CDR3 regions were amplified from genomic DNA by means of the immunoSEQ Assay, a bias-controlled multiplex PCR. From the authors' description of their analysis: The number of nucleated cells in each sample was estimated by amplification of reference gene primers within the assay. To quantify the absolute abundance of each unique TCRbeta CDR3 rearrangement, sequence reads were collapsed and filtered. Productive Simpson clonality was computed per sample as the square root of Simpson's diversity index over productive rearrangements. TCRdb mirrors the immuneACCESS table, restricted to in-frame sequences. Some clones are absent from its copies; in checked studies, under half trace to an unresolved V gene, and the reason for the others is unknown. That table furnishes V, J and clone size, whereas the DNA furnished D and trimming. The sample table holds 75,000 to 95,000 clones, of which about nine tenths were seen once. The ten largest account for 1.1% of the sample.

Material for sequencing was peripheral blood. The V and J segments used are TRBV24-1 and TRBJ2-2; the D region possibly corresponds to TRBD2 (7 bases align). This clonotype was sampled from a human donor in a cohort sampled during active COVID-19. The DNA sequence is given as TGTGCCACCAAGGGGGAGGGAGGCACCGGGGAGCTGTTTTTT. Translated, it reads CATKGEGGTGELFF.